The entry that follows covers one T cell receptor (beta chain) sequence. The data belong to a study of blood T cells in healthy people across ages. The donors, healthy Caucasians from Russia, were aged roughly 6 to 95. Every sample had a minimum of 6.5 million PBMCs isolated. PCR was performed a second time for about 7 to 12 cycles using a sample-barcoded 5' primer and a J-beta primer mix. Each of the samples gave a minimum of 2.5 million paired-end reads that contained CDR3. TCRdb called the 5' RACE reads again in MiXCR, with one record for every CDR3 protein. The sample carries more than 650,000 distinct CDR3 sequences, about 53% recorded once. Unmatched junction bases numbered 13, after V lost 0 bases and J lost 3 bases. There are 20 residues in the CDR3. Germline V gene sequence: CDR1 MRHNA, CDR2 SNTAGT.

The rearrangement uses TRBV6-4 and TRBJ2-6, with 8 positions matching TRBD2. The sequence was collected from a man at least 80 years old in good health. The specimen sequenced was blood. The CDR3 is CASSDSSGSPSGSGANVLTF. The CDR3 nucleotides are TGTGCCAGCAGTGACTCGAGTGGTAGTCCGAGCGGGAGTGGGGCCAACGTCCTGACTTTC.